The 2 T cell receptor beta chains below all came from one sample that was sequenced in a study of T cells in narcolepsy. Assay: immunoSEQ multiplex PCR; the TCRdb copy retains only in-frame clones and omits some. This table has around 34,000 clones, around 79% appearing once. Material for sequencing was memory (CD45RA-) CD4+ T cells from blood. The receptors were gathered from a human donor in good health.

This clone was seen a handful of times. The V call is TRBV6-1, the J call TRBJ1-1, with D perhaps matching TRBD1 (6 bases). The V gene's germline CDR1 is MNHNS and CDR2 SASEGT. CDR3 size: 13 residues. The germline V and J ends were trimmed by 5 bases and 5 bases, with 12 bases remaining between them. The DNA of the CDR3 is TGTGCCAGCAGTTCCAGGGGAGGTACTGAAGCTTTCTTT. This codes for CASSSRGGTEAFF.

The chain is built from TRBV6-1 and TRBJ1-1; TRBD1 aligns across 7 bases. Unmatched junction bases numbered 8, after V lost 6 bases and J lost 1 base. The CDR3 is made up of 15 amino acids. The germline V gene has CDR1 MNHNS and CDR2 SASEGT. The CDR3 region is CASRVTGTANTEAFF. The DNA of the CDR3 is TGTGCCAGCAGAGTGACCGGGACAGCGAACACTGAAGCTTTCTTT.